A single sample is the source of the 27 T cell receptor beta chains below, sequenced in a study of cytomegalovirus exposure and HLA in healthy donors. 60 Vbeta and 13 Jbeta primers were used in PCR. Assay: immunoSEQ multiplex PCR; the TCRdb copy retains only in-frame clones and omits some. The repertoire holds some 150,000 clones, with nearly 80% as singletons. The sample was PBMCs. The origin of the receptors is a male donor in good health and CMV-seronegative.

V and J are TRBV15 and TRBJ2-1; D is possibly TRBD2 (6 bases). V dropped 7 bases and J dropped 8 bases, with 21 bases sitting between them. This CDR3 is 15 amino acids long. Looked up from germline, CDR1 is LNHNV and CDR2 is YYDKDF (reference sequence). This CDR3 reads CATTQDGGMNDEQFF. DNA of the CDR3: TGTGCCACCACCCAGGACGGGGGTATGAACGATGAGCAGTTCTTC.

V is TRBV7-2 and J is TRBJ2-3, with TRBD2 identical over 9 bases. The CDR3 loop spans 13 amino acids. V was pared by 5 bases and J by 7 bases, with 4 bases of the junction left unmatched. Per germline, CDR1 SGHTA and CDR2 FQGNSA. Here the CDR3 DNA reads TGTGCCAGCAGCCCGGGACTAGCTTATACGCAGTATTTT. Translation: CASSPGLAYTQYF. Full variable domain (rest looked up from reference TRBV7-2 and TRBJ2-3): GAGVSQSPSNKVTEKGKDVELRCDPISGHTALYWYRQSLGQGLEFLIYFQGNSAPDKSGLPSDRFSAERTGGSVSTLTIQRTQQEDSAVYLCASSPGLAYTQYFGPGTRLTVL.

V and J are TRBV18 and TRBJ2-3; tentatively, D is TRBD2 (5 bases). Trimming stripped 3 bases from V and 4 bases from J, with 17 bases between. Germline V gene data show CDR1 as KGHSH and CDR2 as LQKENI. The length of the CDR3 is 16 residues. As DNA, the CDR3 is TGTGCCAGCTCACCGCTTAATCCGGGGAGCCCAGATACGCAGTATTTT. It is translated as CASSPLNPGSPDTQYF.

The CDR3 DNA is TGTGCCATCCATACAGGGGACTCCTACGAGCAGTACTTC. Amino acid sequence: CAIHTGDSYEQYF. This chain joins TRBV6-1 and TRBJ2-7; 7 bases agree with TRBD1. Per germline, CDR1 MNHNS and CDR2 SASEGT. The ends lost 10 bases at V and 0 bases at J; junction bases unmatched: 6. This CDR3 has 13 residues.

The V call is TRBV29-1, the J call TRBJ1-1; unclear D gene. Germline CDR1 SQVTM, CDR2 ANQGSEA. CDR3 length equals 13 residues. V gave up 3 bases and J gave up 6 bases, with 14 bases separating them. The CDR3 DNA is TGCAGCGTTGATCGGGGTACCCACGCTGAAGCTTTCTTT. This sequence encodes CSVDRGTHAEAFF.

CDR3 sequence (DNA): TGTGCCAGCAGCTTAGCCGACTTAACCTACGAGCAGTACTTC. Translating gives CASSLADLTYEQYF. This sequence joins TRBV7-2 and TRBJ2-7; D ambiguous. This CDR3 region has 14 residues. Trimming cost V 0 bases and J 2 bases, with 8 bases left between them. Germline values: CDR1 SGHTA, CDR2 FQGNSA.

The rearrangement joins TRBV19 to TRBJ1-1; no firm D call. The CDR3 consists of 14 residues. The V end lost 9 bases, the J end lost 4 bases, and 18 bases lay between the germline ends. Germline assignment: CDR1 LNHDA and CDR2 SQIVND (reference sequence). The CDR3 reads CASPPSAGVTEAFF. The CDR3 region has the DNA TGTGCCAGCCCCCCTTCGGCCGGGGTCACTGAAGCTTTCTTT.

This clone was seen a handful of times. V and J are TRBV6-6 and TRBJ2-7; D perhaps matches TRBD1 (6 bases). V gave up 2 bases and J gave up 0 bases, with 14 bases separating them. This CDR3 is 16 amino acids long. Germline CDR1 and CDR2: MNHNY and SVGAGI (reference sequence). The CDR3 region is CASSYPSDSHSYEQYF. The CDR3 DNA follows: TGTGCCAGCAGTTACCCTTCGGACAGCCACTCCTACGAGCAGTACTTC.

The chain recombines TRBV2 with TRBJ1-1; TRBD1 agrees at 10 bases. This CDR3 spans 13 amino acids. CDR1 and CDR2 from the germline V gene are SNHLY and FYNNEI. The V gene end was trimmed by 4 bases and the J gene end by 8 bases; junction bases not matched to a gene: 4. CDR3 region: CASSGWDRGEAFF. The CDR3 DNA follows: TGTGCCAGCAGTGGGTGGGACAGGGGAGAAGCTTTCTTT.

This clone was seen a few times. The gene calls are TRBV10-3 and TRBJ1-6; TRBD1 matches 7 bases. Germline V gives CDR1 ENHRY, CDR2 SYGVKD. Trimming took 5 bases from V and 5 from J; bases not matched to a gene: 6. This CDR3 region has 15 residues. CDR3 bases: TGTGCCATCAGTCTCGGACAGGCGAATAATTCACCCCTCCACTTT. The encoded protein is CAISLGQANNSPLHF.

V and J are TRBV15 and TRBJ2-7; D is possibly TRBD1 (5 bases). V was cut by 1 base and J by 2 bases, with 9 bases left in between. This CDR3 has 14 residues. Germline loops: CDR1 LNHNV, CDR2 YYDKDF (reference sequence). CDR3 amino acids: CATSRGGQTYEQYF. CDR3 sequence (DNA): TGTGCCACCAGCAGAGGAGGACAAACCTACGAGCAGTACTTC.

The chain is built from TRBV18 and TRBJ2-1; 8 bases fit TRBD1. Germline-derived CDR1 and CDR2 are KGHSH and LQKENI. V gave up 3 bases and J gave up 5 bases; unmatched junction bases: 12. CDR3 size: 17 residues. The CDR3 protein is CASSPFPPGQGHNEQFF. The CDR3 nucleotides are TGTGCCAGCTCACCTTTTCCGCCCGGACAGGGCCACAATGAGCAGTTCTTC.

The chain carries TRBV2 and TRBJ2-5; no definite D call. Per the germline V gene, CDR1 is SNHLY and CDR2 is FYNNEI. V lost 8 bases, J lost 5 bases, and 9 bases lay in between. This CDR3 has 11 residues. In DNA form, the CDR3 reads TGTGCCAGCCGCCTTCAGGAGACCCAGTACTTC. Amino acid sequence: CASRLQETQYF.

CDR3 nucleotide sequence: TGTGCCAGCAGCTTAGACAGTTATAGGACAGGGCTAAATGGCTACACCTTC. Its protein is CASSLDSYRTGLNGYTF. The J gene is TRBJ1-2, the V gene TRBV7-9; 8 nucleotides align to TRBD1. The germline CDR1 and CDR2 sequences are SEHNR and FQNEAQ (reference sequence). The CDR3 totals 17 residues. V was clipped by 1 base and J by 6 bases; unmatched bases: 13.

The V call is TRBV29-1, the J call TRBJ2-3, with a weak D call TRBD1 (7 bases). The V gene's germline CDR1 is SQVTM and CDR2 ANQGSEA. The CDR3 is made up of 14 amino acids. V was clipped by 1 base and J by 6 bases, with 14 bases between them. The CDR3 DNA follows: TGCAGCGTTGAAGGCAGGGGGGCCCGGGATACGCAGTATTTT. Translating gives CSVEGRGARDTQYF.

This chain joins TRBV9 and TRBJ2-1; 13 bases match TRBD2. With V trimmed by 4 bases and J by 10 bases, 8 bases remained unmatched. From germline, CDR1 is SGDLS and CDR2 YYNGEE. This CDR3 comprises 15 residues. For the CDR3, the DNA is TGTGCCAGCAGCTTTACTAGCGGGGGGGCCGTCGAGCAGTTCTTC. The encoded protein is CASSFTSGGAVEQFF.

This clone was observed a few times. The chain has TRBV11-3 and TRBJ2-3; 7 nucleotides line up with TRBD2. Germline CDR1 reads SGHNT; CDR2 reads YENEEA. The CDR3 loop spans 12 amino acids. The trim removed 8 bases at V and 5 bases at J, leaving 4 bases unmatched. The CDR3 here is CASQRGKDTQYF. CDR3 bases: TGTGCCAGCCAGCGGGGTAAAGATACGCAGTATTTT.

This clone appeared once. CDR3 amino acids: CASSKLDRRSETQYF. CDR3 sequence (DNA): TGTGCCAGCAGCAAACTCGACAGGCGCTCAGAGACCCAGTACTTC. The gene calls are TRBV5-5 and TRBJ2-5; D may be TRBD1 (6 bases). The ends were cut back, 4 bases at V and 4 bases at J, with 17 bases in the middle. CDR1 and CDR2 from the germline V gene are SGHKS and YYEKEE (reference sequence). This CDR3 is 15 amino acids long.

V usage is TRBV11-3 and J usage is TRBJ2-4; 8 bases map to TRBD1. The V and J ends lost 5 bases and 11 bases, in that order; junction bases with no gene match: 8. CDR1 is SGHNT, CDR2 YENEEA, per germline. This CDR3 spans 13 amino acids. CDR3 nucleotides: TGTGCCAGCAGCCCAGGGGGCGGAGATGTTCAGTACTTC. It codes for CASSPGGGDVQYF.

The chain couples TRBV30 to TRBJ2-5; TRBD2 matches 7 bases. Germline CDR1 reads GTSNPN; CDR2 reads SVGIG (reference sequence). This CDR3 region has 12 residues. The V and J ends lost 3 bases and 5 bases, in that order; junction bases with no gene match: 3. The CDR3 DNA sequence: TGTGCCTGGAGCCCCGGGGGGGAGACCCAGTACTTC. This encodes CAWSPGGETQYF.

V and J are TRBV7-2 and TRBJ2-3; the match to TRBD2 covers 8 bases. Germline V gene sequence: CDR1 SGHTA, CDR2 FQGNSA. Losses at the gene ends were 1 base for V and 2 bases for J; bases not matched to a gene: 2. This CDR3 is built from 15 residues. CDR3 sequence reads: CASSLVAGTTDTQYF. The CDR3 DNA is TGTGCCAGCAGCTTAGTAGCGGGGACCACAGATACGCAGTATTTT.

V usage is TRBV10-2 and J usage is TRBJ1-4; no clear D. Between the trimmed V and J ends, which lost 4 bases and 0 bases, there was a span of 12 bases. Germline CDR1 is WSHSY and CDR2 is SAAADI. The CDR3 contains 16 residues. DNA of the CDR3: TGCGCCAGCAGTGGCGGCGTCAGCTCAACTAATGAAAAACTGTTTTTT. It yields the protein CASSGGVSSTNEKLFF.

The chain joins TRBV20-1 to TRBJ2-7, with TRBD2 as a possible D gene (5 bases). The germline V and J ends were trimmed by 0 bases and 12 bases, with 12 bases remaining between them. CDR1 is DFQATT and CDR2 is SNEGSKA in the germline V gene (reference sequence). The CDR3 consists of 11 residues. In nucleotides, the CDR3 is TGCAGTGCTAGAGACGGGGATCTGCGGTACTTC. This translates into CSARDGDLRYF.

V usage is TRBV7-9 and J usage is TRBJ2-1; 15 positions match TRBD2. The CDR3 runs to 16 residues. Germline CDR1 reads SEHNR; CDR2 reads FQNEAQ (reference sequence). With V trimmed by 5 bases and J by 4 bases, 3 bases remained unmatched. DNA for the CDR3: TGTGCCAGCAGCGGACTAGCGGGGGGGCAGTACAATGAGCAGTTCTTC. Protein sequence: CASSGLAGGQYNEQFF.

J is TRBJ1-1 and V is TRBV5-4; TRBD1 matches at 7 bases. Trimming at V came to 1 base and at J to 1 base, leaving 4 bases not matched to a gene. This CDR3 is built from 15 residues. Germline V gene lookup returns CDR1 SGHNT and CDR2 YYREEE (reference sequence). In DNA form, the CDR3 reads TGTGCCAGCAGCTTGACCGGGACAGCGAACACTGAAGCTTTCTTT. This translates into CASSLTGTANTEAFF. The full variable domain, in which reference TRBV5-4 and TRBJ1-1 provide the parts outside the CDR3, is ETGVTQSPTHLIKTRGQQVTLRCSSQSGHNTVSWYQQALGQGPQFIFQYYREEENGRGNFPPRFSGLQFPNYSSELNVNALELDDSALYLCASSLTGTANTEAFFGQGTRLTVV.

This chain uses TRBV10-3 with TRBJ1-5; 7 bases align to TRBD1. This CDR3 has 16 amino acids. Germline CDR1 reads ENHRY; CDR2 reads SYGVKD. Germline trimming cut 6 bases from V and 2 bases from J; bases unmatched to any gene: 10. The chain's CDR3 is CAIRVTGESGNQPQHF. As DNA, the CDR3 is TGTGCCATCAGAGTAACAGGGGAGTCGGGCAATCAGCCCCAGCATTTT.

The V gene is TRBV5-4, the J gene TRBJ1-4; 7 bases fit TRBD1. Germline V lookup: CDR1 SGHNT, CDR2 YYREEE (reference sequence). Trimming at V came to 4 bases and at J to 5 bases, leaving 5 bases not matched to a gene. CDR3 length: 14 amino acids. CDR3 bases: TGTGCCAGCAGCCGTTGGACAGGAAATGAAAAACTGTTTTTT. This codes for CASSRWTGNEKLFF.